These 9 T cell receptor beta chains came from one sample sequenced in a study of response to subunit inactivated influenza vaccine. From the RT-PCR reads, TCRdb called clonotypes with MiXCR, one entry per CDR3 protein. The data show about 650,000 distinct CDR3 sequences, around 15% seen once. The specimen comprised PBMCs from blood, sampled around 14 days before vaccination. Receptors were obtained from a man between 45 and 60 years old who received an inactivated influenza vaccine.

This clonotype has a handful of counts. The chain recombines TRBV15 with TRBJ1-1; no firm D call. Germline assignment: CDR1 LNHNV and CDR2 YYDKDF (reference sequence). Between the trimmed V and J ends, which lost 3 bases and 1 base, there was a span of 9 bases. The CDR3 runs to 14 residues. CDR3: CATSSILQNTEAFF. For the CDR3, the DNA is TGTGCCACCAGCAGTATATTGCAGAACACTGAAGCTTTCTTT. The complete variable domain, with remaining parts taken from reference TRBV15 and TRBJ1-1, reads DAMVIQNPRYQVTQFGKPVTLSCSQTLNHNVMYWYQQKSSQAPKLLFHYYDKDFNNEADTPDNFQSRRPNTSFCFLDIRSPGLGDTAMYLCATSSILQNTEAFFGQGTRLTVV.

This clonotype was counted a few times. The rearrangement joins TRBV4-3 to TRBJ2-1; 7 nucleotides align to TRBD1. The V segment lost 1 base and the J segment 4 bases; nucleotides outside the gene matches: 4. The CDR3 loop spans 15 amino acids. CDR1 and CDR2 from the germline V gene are LGHNA and YSLEER. CDR3 nucleotide sequence: TGCGCCAGCAGCCAAGGGGACAGAGAATACAATGAGCAGTTCTTC. Translation gives CASSQGDREYNEQFF.

The chain employs TRBV18 and TRBJ2-4; D call uncertain. The germline V gene has CDR1 KGHSH and CDR2 LQKENI. The V end was cut by 4 bases, the J end by 5 bases, with 12 bases between. This CDR3 is 14 amino acids long. The CDR3 loop is CASSQSGSENIQYF. The CDR3 nucleotides are TGTGCCAGCTCACAATCGGGTAGTGAAAACATTCAGTACTTC.

V gene TRBV21-1 combines with J gene TRBJ2-7; TRBD1 is the table's D call and was not checked against the DNA. TRBV21-1 is a known pseudogene. The CDR3 contains 15 residues. CDR3 DNA: TGTGCCAGCAGCATGACAGCAACCCCGGGCTACGAGCAGTACTTC. It translates to CASSMTATPGYEQYF.

In its sample, this clonotype was seen a few times. The chain has TRBV4-3 and TRBJ2-3; D unclear. CDR1 LGHNA and CDR2 YSLEER come from the germline V gene. This CDR3 spans 14 amino acids. The ends were cut back, 0 bases at V and 4 bases at J, with 8 bases in the middle. CDR3 sequence reads: CASSQESPPDTQYF. CDR3 in DNA: TGCGCCAGCAGCCAAGAATCTCCCCCAGATACGCAGTATTTT.

The chain has TRBV5-1 and TRBJ1-6; D not resolved. Trimming stripped 0 bases from V and 9 bases from J, with 13 bases between. The CDR3 runs 15 residues. Per germline, CDR1 SGHRS and CDR2 YFSETQ. CDR3 sequence (DNA): TGCGCCAGCAGCTTGGGCCCCAAGTGGATTTCACCCCTCCACTTT. Translating gives CASSLGPKWISPLHF.

This clonotype was seen more than once but under ten times. At one end, the junction sequence differs from germline, possibly due to a read error. CDR3 sequence reads: CSARDPGRSFAF. DNA for the CDR3: TGCAGTGCTAGAGATCCAGGACGGTCTTTCGCCTTC. The chain links TRBV20-1 to TRBJ1-2; D gene unclear. In germline, CDR1 is DFQATT, CDR2 SNEGSKA (reference sequence). The CDR3 extends over 12 amino acids.

This clonotype was counted between two and nine times. V is TRBV20-1 and J is TRBJ2-1; 8 bases map to TRBD2. CDR3 length: 14 residues. V shed 5 bases and J 2 bases; nucleotides not matched to a gene: 5. Per germline, CDR1 DFQATT and CDR2 SNEGSKA (reference sequence). Here the CDR3 reads CSARRGAPYNEQFF. DNA of the CDR3: TGCAGTGCTCGGCGGGGGGCCCCCTACAATGAGCAGTTCTTC.

The chain is built from TRBV7-9 and TRBJ2-5; 8 bases agree with TRBD2. This CDR3 comprises 13 residues. J lost 3 bases, V lost 8 bases, and 5 bases had no gene match. Germline V gives CDR1 SEHNR, CDR2 FQNEAQ (reference sequence). CDR3 in amino acids: CASRGGNKETQYF. CDR3 in DNA: TGTGCCAGCCGCGGGGGGAACAAAGAGACCCAGTACTTC.